The clone carrying this TCR beta chain was seen many times. This sample stems from a study of T cells in Graves' hyperthyroidism and ophthalmopathy. Amplification yielded TCR beta CDR3 regions, with RNA transcripts as the source. In the first-round RT-PCR of the TCR CDR3, the HTBI primer set was used. TCRdb reprocessed the multiplex PCR reads via MiXCR and lists one record per CDR3 protein. Altogether roughly 600,000 distinct CDR3 sequences are present, approximately 15% being singletons, with the ten largest covering 12%. The CDR3 runs 19 residues. Losses at the gene ends were 8 bases for V and 0 bases for J; bases not matched to a gene: 20. CDR1 SNHLY and CDR2 FYNNEI come from the germline V gene.

The receptor was derived from a woman in her fifties or sixties with Graves' ophthalmopathy. What was sequenced was blood. The genes are TRBV2 and TRBJ2-3; 7 positions agree with TRBD2. CDR3 residues: CASPEGWPSGGTSTDTQYF. CDR3 nucleotide sequence: TGTGCCAGCCCTGAGGGGTGGCCTAGCGGAGGAACTAGCACAGATACGCAGTATTTT.